The T cell receptor beta chain described here comes from a study of T cell repertoires in cytomegalovirus infection. Study-wide context: Public TCR beta signatures indicated both CMV infection and matching HLA type.

This clonotype has ten or more counts. The antigen is unknown. Germline V lookup: CDR1 SGHVS, CDR2 FQNEAQ. The length of the CDR3 is 14 residues. V was cut by 5 bases and J by 5 bases, with 15 bases left in between. Study observations and caveats: Carriage of CMV together with the relevant HLA was identifiable through cumulative public TCR beta family frequency. Clonotypes of TCR beta that were HLA-C-restricted and CMV-specific dominated the ex vivo response.

TCRdb passed the reads through MiXCR, listing each CDR3 protein once. This table has around 74,000 distinct CDR3 sequences, less than 4.5% appearing once. This sequence originates from a human donor in good health (CMV status not recorded). Some clones in this sample may be carry-over from other donors' samples. The chain recombines TRBV7-8 with TRBJ1-1, with a possible D match to TRBD1 (6 bases). Input material: PBMCs. CDR3: CASSQPRGTTEAFF. The CDR3 DNA follows: TGTGCCAGCAGCCAGCCGAGAGGGACAACTGAAGCTTTCTTT.